A single sample gave rise to the 18 T cell receptor beta chains below, sequenced in a study of cytomegalovirus exposure and HLA in healthy donors. It was with 60 Vbeta and 13 Jbeta primers that the PCR ran. Libraries were prepared by immunoSEQ multiplex PCR; TCRdb keeps only in-frame clonotypes and omits some of them. The repertoire holds some 190,000 clones, with 70% to 80% as singletons. The source material was PBMCs. These receptors were collected from a man aged 18 to 29 in good health and CMV-seronegative.

V usage is TRBV11-2 and J usage is TRBJ2-3; 7 nucleotides align to TRBD2. Germline V gene lookup returns CDR1 SGHAT and CDR2 FQNNGV. The CDR3 runs 15 residues. V was clipped by 5 bases and J by 2 bases; unmatched bases: 7. The CDR3: CASSRWGGYTDTQYF. The CDR3 DNA is TGTGCCAGCAGCCGCTGGGGAGGGTACACAGATACGCAGTATTTT. The whole variable domain, remainder taken from reference TRBV11-2 and TRBJ2-3, is EAGVAQSPRYKIIEKRQSVAFWCNPISGHATLYWYQQILGQGPKLLIQFQNNGVVDDSQLPKDRFSAERLKGVDSTLKIQPAKLEDSAVYLCASSRWGGYTDTQYFGPGTRLTVL.

The J gene is TRBJ2-7, the V gene TRBV7-9; TRBD1 agrees at 7 bases. The trim removed 5 bases at V and 3 bases at J, leaving 13 bases unmatched. The CDR3 is 16 residues long. Per the germline V gene, CDR1 is SEHNR and CDR2 is FQNEAQ (reference sequence). This CDR3 is CASSRPPGTESYEQYF. In DNA form, the CDR3 reads TGTGCCAGCAGCCGCCCCCCCGGGACAGAGAGCTACGAGCAGTACTTC.

This chain links TRBV5-4 with TRBJ2-2; tentative D call: TRBD2 (6 bases). V lost 0 bases and J lost 2, with 8 bases in between. CDR1 and CDR2 from the germline V gene are SGHNT and YYREEE (reference sequence). The CDR3 covers 15 residues. The DNA of the CDR3 is TGTGCCAGCAGCTTGGTGGGGGGTAACACCGGGGAGCTGTTTTTT. It specifies CASSLVGGNTGELFF. Looking up the rest from reference TRBV5-4 and TRBJ2-2 gives the full variable domain: ETGVTQSPTHLIKTRGQQVTLRCSSQSGHNTVSWYQQALGQGPQFIFQYYREEENGRGNFPPRFSGLQFPNYSSELNVNALELDDSALYLCASSLVGGNTGELFFGEGSRLTVL.

In this sample, this clone turned up a few times. This chain links TRBV6-5 with TRBJ2-5; 8 nucleotides line up with TRBD2. Germline V gene lookup returns CDR1 MNHEY and CDR2 SVGAGI. The CDR3 loop spans 14 amino acids. V shed 2 bases and J 4 bases; nucleotides not matched to a gene: 3. The DNA for the CDR3 is TGTGCCAGCAGTTACGGGAGCGGGAGAGAGACCCAGTACTTC. It is translated as CASSYGSGRETQYF.

This chain links TRBV25-1 with TRBJ2-3, with 8 bases that match TRBD2. CDR1 is MGHDK, CDR2 SYGVNS, per germline. This CDR3 spans 12 amino acids. With 7 bases clipped from V and 5 bases from J, the junction kept 2 bases outside the gene matches. The chain's CDR3 is CASTLAGDTQYF. CDR3 coding DNA: TGTGCCAGCACCCTAGCGGGAGATACGCAGTATTTT.

The genes are TRBV5-1 and TRBJ2-2; 10 bases agree with TRBD1. This CDR3 comprises 16 residues. Germline V gene sequence: CDR1 SGHRS, CDR2 YFSETQ. V gave up 0 bases and J gave up 10 bases; unmatched junction bases: 9. The CDR3 sequence is CASSLAGTGESVELFF. The CDR3 bases are TGCGCCAGCAGCTTGGCCGGGACAGGGGAGTCCGTGGAGCTGTTTTTT.

This chain uses TRBV7-9 with TRBJ2-2, with TRBD2 matching 9 bases. Germline-derived CDR1 and CDR2 are SEHNR and FQNEAQ (reference sequence). The CDR3 spans 15 residues. V gave up 5 bases and J gave up 2 bases; unmatched junction bases: 3. The CDR3 region has the DNA TGTGCCAGCAGCCCGCGGGGGGGCAACACCGGGGAGCTGTTTTTT. As protein: CASSPRGGNTGELFF.

The CDR3 spells CATTSGTGVHEQYF. DNA for the CDR3: TGTGCCACCACCTCCGGGACAGGGGTGCACGAGCAGTACTTC. The chain uses TRBV15 and TRBJ2-7; the match to TRBD1 covers 10 bases. Trimming at V came to 7 bases and at J to 5 bases, leaving 8 bases not matched to a gene. This CDR3 has 14 residues. Looked up from germline, CDR1 is LNHNV and CDR2 is YYDKDF (reference sequence).

V and J are TRBV19 and TRBJ1-2; D is uncertain. The CDR3 is made up of 13 amino acids. V lost 7 bases to trimming and J lost 1 base, with 10 bases between them. Germline V lookup: CDR1 LNHDA, CDR2 SQIVND (reference sequence). Here the CDR3 DNA reads TGTGCCAGTAACCCAAGCCTTAACTATGGCTACACCTTC. As protein: CASNPSLNYGYTF.

This CDR3 is CASSTRDLNGPGNEQFF. CDR3 DNA: TGTGCCAGCTCAACGCGGGACCTAAACGGGCCTGGTAATGAGCAGTTCTTC. The chain couples TRBV2 to TRBJ2-1; D possibly corresponds to TRBD2 (6 bases). Germline CDR1 SNHLY, CDR2 FYNNEI. This CDR3 spans 17 amino acids. Trimming cost V 8 bases and J 7 bases, with 27 bases left between them.

Notes on this clone: Compared with germline, one end of the junction differs, possibly owing to a read error. The J gene is TRBJ2-2, the V gene TRBV7-7, with 8 bases aligning to TRBD1. The CDR3 length is 13 residues. Germline values: CDR1 SSHAT, CDR2 FNYEAQ (reference sequence). The CDR3 region has the DNA TGTGCTAGCAGTTCGACAGGGGACGGGGAGCTGTTTTTT. It specifies CASSSTGDGELFF.

The chain uses TRBV2 and TRBJ2-3; D is ambiguous. V was pared by 6 bases and J by 9 bases, with 16 bases between. Germline loops: CDR1 SNHLY, CDR2 FYNNEI. CDR3 length: 13 residues. CDR3 DNA sequence: TGTGCCAGCAGCCAATCCCGACTCGGAACGCAGTATTTT. Protein: CASSQSRLGTQYF.

CDR3 nucleotide sequence: TGTGCCAGCAGCCGTAGCCGGGACAGATTACGCCAAGAGACCCAGTACTTC. Encoded protein: CASSRSRDRLRQETQYF. The chain joins TRBV7-2 to TRBJ2-5; 7 positions agree with TRBD1. V dropped 5 bases and J dropped 1; count of bases not matched to a gene: 13. The germline gives CDR1 SGHTA, CDR2 FQGNSA. This CDR3 region has 17 residues.

The chain links TRBV29-1 to TRBJ2-3; maybe TRBD2 (6 bases). Germline V gene data show CDR1 as SQVTM and CDR2 as ANQGSEA. CDR3 size: 13 residues. The V and J ends lost 1 base and 7 bases respectively, with 12 bases between them. The CDR3 spells CSVEGSGRNTQYF. The CDR3 region has the DNA TGCAGCGTTGAAGGGTCGGGGAGGAATACGCAGTATTTT.

This clone was found a few times. The chain recombines TRBV14 with TRBJ2-7; 13 bases line up with TRBD2. CDR3 length: 19 residues. The germline V gene has CDR1 SGHDN and CDR2 FVKESK. The V segment lost 0 bases and the J segment 3 bases; nucleotides outside the gene matches: 11. Here the CDR3 reads CASSQDPGLAGFFGYEQYF. The CDR3 bases are TGTGCCAGCAGCCAAGATCCGGGACTAGCGGGATTTTTCGGCTACGAGCAGTACTTC.

The chain joins TRBV6-6 to TRBJ2-7; 11 nucleotides line up with TRBD2. Germline V gene sequence: CDR1 MNHNY, CDR2 SVGAGI (reference sequence). The CDR3 is 14 amino acids. V was clipped by 5 bases and J by 5 bases; unmatched bases: 5. The CDR3 reads CASSLSGRANEQYF. In nucleotides, the CDR3 is TGTGCCAGCAGTCTTAGCGGGAGGGCAAACGAGCAGTACTTC.

The chain joins TRBV4-2 to TRBJ2-7; TRBD2 aligns across 12 bases. V gave up 0 bases and J gave up 12 bases; unmatched junction bases: 9. Germline V gene sequence: CDR1 LGHNA, CDR2 YNFKEQ. The CDR3 contains 15 residues. The DNA for the CDR3 is TGTGCCAGCAGCCAAGATCGACTAGCGGGAGAAGCCCCGTACTTC. It is translated as CASSQDRLAGEAPYF.

The chain couples TRBV6-1 to TRBJ2-7; 7 positions agree with TRBD1. Germline V gives CDR1 MNHNS, CDR2 SASEGT. This CDR3 region has 14 residues. Trimming at V came to 6 bases and at J to 1 base, leaving 6 bases not matched to a gene. This chain's CDR3 is CASRGQISSYEQYF. In nucleotides, the CDR3 is TGTGCCAGCAGGGGACAGATTAGTTCCTACGAGCAGTACTTC.